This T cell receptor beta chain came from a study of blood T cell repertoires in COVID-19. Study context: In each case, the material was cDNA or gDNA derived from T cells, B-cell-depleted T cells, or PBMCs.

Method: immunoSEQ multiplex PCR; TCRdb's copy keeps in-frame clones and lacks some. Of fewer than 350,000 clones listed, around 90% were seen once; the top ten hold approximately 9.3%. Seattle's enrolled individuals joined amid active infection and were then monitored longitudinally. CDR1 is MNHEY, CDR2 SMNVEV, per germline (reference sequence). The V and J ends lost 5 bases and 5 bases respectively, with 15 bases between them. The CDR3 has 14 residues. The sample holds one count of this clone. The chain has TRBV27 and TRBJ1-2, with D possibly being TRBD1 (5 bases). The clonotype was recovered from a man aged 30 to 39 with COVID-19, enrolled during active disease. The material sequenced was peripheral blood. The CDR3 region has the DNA TGTGCCAGCAGTCCCTGGGACTTTAATTATGGCTACACCTTC. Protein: CASSPWDFNYGYTF.